What follows are 9 T cell receptor beta chains derived from one specimen sequenced in a study of response to subunit inactivated influenza vaccine. MiXCR, applied by TCRdb to the RT-PCR reads, yields one record per CDR3 protein. The sample has around 600,000 distinct CDR3 sequences, around 11% seen once. This sample was shared with a second study, whose subject was T cells expressing NK-cell markers. That paper notes: TCR beta cDNA was made by 5'RACE template switching with UMIs.

The material was PBMCs from blood, obtained on the day of vaccination. The source of these receptors is a man aged 50-60 years who received an inactivated influenza vaccine.

The J gene is TRBJ2-1, the V gene TRBV30; D remains unclear. The germline V gene encodes CDR1 GTSNPN and CDR2 SVGIG (reference sequence). The CDR3 has 12 amino acids. V lost 3 bases and J lost 9, with 12 bases in between. CDR3 coding DNA: TGTGCCTGGAGCCCGACAAACGGTGAGCAGTTCTTC. Its protein is CAWSPTNGEQFF.

This clonotype was detected only a few times. The chain joins TRBV7-9 to TRBJ2-2, with TRBD1 as a possible D gene (5 bases). Germline values: CDR1 SEHNR, CDR2 FQNEAQ (reference sequence). The ends were cut back, 0 bases at V and 5 bases at J, with 13 bases in the middle. This CDR3 is built from 16 residues. The CDR3 nucleotides read TGTGCCAGCAGCTTAGCGCAGGGCTGGGTGACCGGGGAGCTGTTTTTT. Translating gives CASSLAQGWVTGELFF. Drawing the rest from reference TRBV7-9 and TRBJ2-2, the complete variable domain is DTGVSQNPRHKITKRGQNVTFRCDPISEHNRLYWYRQTLGQGPEFLTYFQNEAQLEKSRLLSDRFSAERPKGSFSTLEIQRTEQGDSAMYLCASSLAQGWVTGELFFGEGSRLTVL.

This clonotype showed up just a few times. The chain uses TRBV20-1 and TRBJ2-3; the match to TRBD1 covers 8 bases. The germline gives CDR1 DFQATT, CDR2 SNEGSKA (reference sequence). Trimming cost V 2 bases and J 0 bases; bases outside gene matches: 4. CDR3 size: 15 residues. The CDR3: CSARRQGRSTDTQYF. In nucleotides, the CDR3 is TGCAGTGCTAGAAGACAGGGGCGAAGCACAGATACGCAGTATTTT.

This clonotype was detected a few times. This sequence joins TRBV9 and TRBJ1-3, with D maybe TRBD1 (6 bases). The CDR3 sequence is 15 residues long. The V gene's germline CDR1 is SGDLS and CDR2 YYNGEE. The ends were cut back, 3 bases at V and 0 bases at J, with 10 bases in the middle. This chain's CDR3 is CASSAGQSSGNTIYF. The CDR3, as DNA: TGTGCCAGCAGCGCCGGACAGTCCTCTGGAAACACCATATATTTT.

The chain carries TRBV5-1 and TRBJ2-3, with D perhaps assigned TRBD1 or TRBD2 (5 bases each). This CDR3 spans 14 amino acids. CDR1 SGHRS and CDR2 YFSETQ come from the germline V gene. The ends were cut back, 3 bases at V and 2 bases at J, with 10 bases in the middle. This CDR3 is CASSYGTLTDTQYF. Here the CDR3 DNA reads TGCGCCAGCAGCTACGGGACGCTCACAGATACGCAGTATTTT.

This clonotype occurred a few times. This rearrangement joins TRBV19 to TRBJ1-1, with 8 bases aligning to TRBD1. This CDR3 is built from 13 residues. CDR1 is LNHDA, CDR2 SQIVND, per germline (reference sequence). Trimming took 9 bases from V and 5 from J; bases not matched to a gene: 8. Here the CDR3 DNA reads TGTGCCAGCTCAGGACAGGGTAGGACTGAAGCTTTCTTT. This encodes CASSGQGRTEAFF. Looking up the rest from reference TRBV19 and TRBJ1-1 gives the full variable domain: DGGITQSPKYLFRKEGQNVTLSCEQNLNHDAMYWYRQDPGQGLRLIYYSQIVNDFQKGDIAEGYSVSREKKESFPLTVTSAQKNPTAFYLCASSGQGRTEAFFGQGTRLTVV.

J is TRBJ2-7 and V is TRBV6-1, with 8 bases lining up with TRBD1. The germline CDR1 and CDR2 sequences are MNHNS and SASEGT. The CDR3 runs to 16 residues. V was pared by 6 bases and J by 0 bases, with 10 bases of the junction left unmatched. DNA for the CDR3: TGTGCCAGCAGAGACGCTCAGGGGGCCGGCTCCTACGAGCAGTACTTC. Residues: CASRDAQGAGSYEQYF.

The CDR3 loop reads CASSISGRAYEQYF. Written as DNA, the CDR3 is TGTGCCAGCAGTATTAGCGGGAGGGCTTACGAGCAGTACTTC. This chain links TRBV6-2 or TRBV6-3 with TRBJ2-7; 11 bases map to TRBD2. There are 14 residues in the CDR3. J was trimmed by 4 bases and V by 5 bases; bases with no gene match: 4. Germline V gene lookup returns CDR1 MNHEY and CDR2 SVGEGT.

This clonotype was detected only a few times. This chain links TRBV29-1 with TRBJ2-7; 13 bases fit TRBD2. V lost 4 bases and J lost 5; bases outside the gene matches: 8. Germline V gene sequence: CDR1 SQVTM, CDR2 ANQGSEA. The CDR3 has 15 amino acids. In nucleotides, the CDR3 is TGCAGCGTTGGGAGGGGACTAGCGGGACCCGACGAGCAGTACTTC. This codes for CSVGRGLAGPDEQYF.